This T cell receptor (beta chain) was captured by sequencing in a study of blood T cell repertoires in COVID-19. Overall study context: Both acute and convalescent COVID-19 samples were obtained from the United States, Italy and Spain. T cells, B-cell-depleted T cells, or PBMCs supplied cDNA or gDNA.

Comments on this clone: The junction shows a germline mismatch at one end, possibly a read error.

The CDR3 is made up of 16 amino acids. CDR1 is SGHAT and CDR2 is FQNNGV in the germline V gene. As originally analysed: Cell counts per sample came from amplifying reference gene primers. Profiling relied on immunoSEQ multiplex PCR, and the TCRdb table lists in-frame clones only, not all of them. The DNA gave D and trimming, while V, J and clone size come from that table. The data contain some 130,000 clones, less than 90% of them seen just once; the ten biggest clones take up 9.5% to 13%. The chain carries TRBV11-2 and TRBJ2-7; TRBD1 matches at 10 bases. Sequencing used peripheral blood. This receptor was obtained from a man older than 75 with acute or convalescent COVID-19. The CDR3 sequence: CASRLGQGGSSYEQYF. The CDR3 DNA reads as TGTGCCAGCAGATTAGGACAGGGGGGTAGCTCCTACGAGCAGTACTTC.